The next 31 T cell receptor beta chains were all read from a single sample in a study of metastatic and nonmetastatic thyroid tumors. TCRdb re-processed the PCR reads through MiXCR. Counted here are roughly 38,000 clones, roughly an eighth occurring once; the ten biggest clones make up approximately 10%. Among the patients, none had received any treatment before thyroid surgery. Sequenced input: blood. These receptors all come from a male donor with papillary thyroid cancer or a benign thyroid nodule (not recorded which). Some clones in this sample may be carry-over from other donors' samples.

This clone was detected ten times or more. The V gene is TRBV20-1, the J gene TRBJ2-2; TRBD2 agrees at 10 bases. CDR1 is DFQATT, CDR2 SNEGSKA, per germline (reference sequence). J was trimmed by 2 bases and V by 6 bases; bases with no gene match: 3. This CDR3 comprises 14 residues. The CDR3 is CSARTSGNTGELFF. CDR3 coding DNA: TGCAGTGCCCGGACTAGCGGAAACACCGGGGAGCTGTTTTTT.

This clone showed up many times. The CDR3 protein is CAWSVGTYEQYF. CDR3 in DNA: TGTGCCTGGAGTGTCGGGACCTACGAGCAGTACTTC. J is TRBJ2-7 and V is TRBV30; a possible D gene is TRBD2 (5 bases). CDR1 and CDR2 from the germline V gene are GTSNPN and SVGIG (reference sequence). Trimming stripped 0 bases from V and 2 bases from J, with 5 bases between. The CDR3 is 12 residues long. The full variable domain, rest sourced from reference TRBV30 and TRBJ2-7, is SQTIHQWPATLVQPVGSPLSLECTVEGTSNPNLYWYRQAAGRGLQLLFYSVGIGQISSEVPQNLSASRPQDRQFILSSKKLLLSDSGFYLCAWSVGTYEQYFGPGTRLTVT.

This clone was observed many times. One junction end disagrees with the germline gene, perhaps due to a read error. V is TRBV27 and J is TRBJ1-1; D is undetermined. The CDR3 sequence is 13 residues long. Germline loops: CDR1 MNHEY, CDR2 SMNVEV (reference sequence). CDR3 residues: CASSWFKNSEAFF. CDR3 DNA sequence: TGTGCCAGCAGTTGGTTCAAGAACAGTGAAGCTTTCTTT.

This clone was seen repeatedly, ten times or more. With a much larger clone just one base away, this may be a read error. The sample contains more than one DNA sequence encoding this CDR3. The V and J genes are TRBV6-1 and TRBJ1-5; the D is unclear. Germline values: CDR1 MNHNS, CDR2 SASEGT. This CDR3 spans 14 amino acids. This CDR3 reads CARSEAPLLQPQHF. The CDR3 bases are TGTGCCCGCAGTGAAGCGCCTCTTCTGCAGCCCCAGCATTTT.

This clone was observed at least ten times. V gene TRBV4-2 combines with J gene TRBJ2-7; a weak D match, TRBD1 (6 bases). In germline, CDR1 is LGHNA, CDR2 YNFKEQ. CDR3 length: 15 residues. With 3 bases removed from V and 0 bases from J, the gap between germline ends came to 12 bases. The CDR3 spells CASSHTQGSSYEQYF. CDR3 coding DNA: TGTGCCAGCAGCCATACCCAGGGGAGCTCCTACGAGCAGTACTTC.

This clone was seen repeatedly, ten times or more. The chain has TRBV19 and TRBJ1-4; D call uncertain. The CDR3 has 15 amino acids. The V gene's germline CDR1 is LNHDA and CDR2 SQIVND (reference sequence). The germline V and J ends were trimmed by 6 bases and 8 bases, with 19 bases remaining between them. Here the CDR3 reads CASSPVVAQDEKLFF. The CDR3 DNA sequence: TGTGCCAGTAGCCCGGTGGTGGCGCAGGACGAAAAACTGTTTTTT.

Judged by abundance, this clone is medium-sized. The CDR3 loop is CASSFGAETNTGELFF. In DNA form, the CDR3 reads TGTGCCAGCAGTTTTGGGGCGGAAACGAACACCGGGGAGCTGTTTTTT. This chain joins TRBV27 and TRBJ2-2; TRBD1 might be the D (5 bases). CDR3 size: 16 residues. Trimming shortened V by 3 bases and J by 0 bases, and 11 bases separated the two germline ends. CDR1 is MNHEY, CDR2 SMNVEV, per germline (reference sequence).

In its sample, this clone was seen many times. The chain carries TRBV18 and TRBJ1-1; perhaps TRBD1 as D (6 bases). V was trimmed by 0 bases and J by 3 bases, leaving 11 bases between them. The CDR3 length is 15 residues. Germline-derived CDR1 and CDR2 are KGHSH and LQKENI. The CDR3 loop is CASSPPYKGDTEAFF. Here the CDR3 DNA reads TGTGCCAGCTCACCACCATATAAGGGGGACACTGAAGCTTTCTTT.

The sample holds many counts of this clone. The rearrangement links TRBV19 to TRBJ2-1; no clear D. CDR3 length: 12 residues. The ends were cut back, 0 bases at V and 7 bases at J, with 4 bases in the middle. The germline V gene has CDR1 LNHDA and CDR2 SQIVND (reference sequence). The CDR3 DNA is TGTGCCAGTAGTATAGACTCAAATGAGCAGTTCTTC. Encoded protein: CASSIDSNEQFF.

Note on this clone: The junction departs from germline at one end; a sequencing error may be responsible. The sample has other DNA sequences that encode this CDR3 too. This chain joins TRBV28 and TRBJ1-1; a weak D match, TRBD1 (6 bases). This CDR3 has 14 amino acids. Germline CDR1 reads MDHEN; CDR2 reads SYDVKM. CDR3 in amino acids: CASRIDRLNTEAFF. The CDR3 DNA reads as TGTGCCAGCAGGATAGACAGGCTGAACACAGAAGCTTTCTTT.

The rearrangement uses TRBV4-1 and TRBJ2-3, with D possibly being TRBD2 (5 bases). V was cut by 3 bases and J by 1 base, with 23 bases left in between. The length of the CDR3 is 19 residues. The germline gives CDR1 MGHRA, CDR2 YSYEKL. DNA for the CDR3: TGCGCCAGCAGCCACAAATCCCTCGTAGCGCCCGGCCGCACAGATACGCAGTATTTT. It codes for CASSHKSLVAPGRTDTQYF.

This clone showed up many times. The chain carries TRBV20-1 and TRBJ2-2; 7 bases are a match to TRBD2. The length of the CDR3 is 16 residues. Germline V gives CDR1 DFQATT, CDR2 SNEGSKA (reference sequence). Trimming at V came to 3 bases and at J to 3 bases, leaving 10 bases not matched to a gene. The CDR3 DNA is TGCAGTGCTAGGATCCCGGCGGCGGGAGACACCGGGGAGCTGTTTTTT. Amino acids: CSARIPAAGDTGELFF.

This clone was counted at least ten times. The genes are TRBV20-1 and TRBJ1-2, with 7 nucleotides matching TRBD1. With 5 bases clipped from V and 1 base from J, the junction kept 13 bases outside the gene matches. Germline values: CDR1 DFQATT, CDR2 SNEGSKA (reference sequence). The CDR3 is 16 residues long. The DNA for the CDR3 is TGCAGTGCTCCAAGGACAGGAGGATCCTTTAACTATGGCTACACCTTC. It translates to CSAPRTGGSFNYGYTF.

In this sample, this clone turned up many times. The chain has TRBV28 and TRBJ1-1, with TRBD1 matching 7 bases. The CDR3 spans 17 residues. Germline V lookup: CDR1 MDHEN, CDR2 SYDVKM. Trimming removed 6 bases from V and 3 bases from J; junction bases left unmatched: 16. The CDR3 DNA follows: TGTGCCAGCAGCCCCACACAGGGGCTAGGGTTCCACACTGAAGCTTTCTTT. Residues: CASSPTQGLGFHTEAFF.

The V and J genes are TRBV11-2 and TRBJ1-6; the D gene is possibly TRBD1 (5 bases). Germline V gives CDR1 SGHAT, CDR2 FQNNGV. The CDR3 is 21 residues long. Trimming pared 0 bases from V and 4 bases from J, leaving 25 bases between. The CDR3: CASSLDGTVQAGGLYNSPLHF. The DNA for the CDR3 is TGTGCCAGCAGCTTAGATGGGACTGTGCAGGCCGGGGGATTATATAATTCACCCCTCCACTTT.

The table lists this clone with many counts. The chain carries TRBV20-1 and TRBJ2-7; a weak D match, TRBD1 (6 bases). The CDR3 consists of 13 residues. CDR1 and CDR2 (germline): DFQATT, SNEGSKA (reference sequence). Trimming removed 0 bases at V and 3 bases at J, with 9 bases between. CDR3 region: CSAREDSYYEQYF. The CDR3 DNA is TGCAGTGCTAGAGAGGACAGCTACTACGAGCAGTACTTC.

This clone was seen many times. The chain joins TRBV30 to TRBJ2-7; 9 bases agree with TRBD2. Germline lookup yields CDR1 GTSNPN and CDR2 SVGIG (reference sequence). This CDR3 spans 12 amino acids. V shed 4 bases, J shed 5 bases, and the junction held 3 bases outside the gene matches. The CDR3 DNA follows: TGTGCCTGGAAGGGACTAGCAAACGAGCAGTACTTC. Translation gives CAWKGLANEQYF.

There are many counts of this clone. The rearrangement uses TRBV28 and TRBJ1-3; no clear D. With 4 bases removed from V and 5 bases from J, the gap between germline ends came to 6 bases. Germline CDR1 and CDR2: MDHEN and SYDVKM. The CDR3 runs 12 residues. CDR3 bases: TGTGCCAGCAGTTCAAGAAGAAACACCATATATTTT. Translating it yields CASSSRRNTIYF. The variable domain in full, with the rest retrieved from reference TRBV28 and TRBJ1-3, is DVKVTQSSRYLVKRTGEKVFLECVQDMDHENMFWYRQDPGLGLRLIYFSYDVKMKEKGDIPEGYSVSREKKERFSLILESASTNQTSMYLCASSSRRNTIYFGEGSWLTVV.

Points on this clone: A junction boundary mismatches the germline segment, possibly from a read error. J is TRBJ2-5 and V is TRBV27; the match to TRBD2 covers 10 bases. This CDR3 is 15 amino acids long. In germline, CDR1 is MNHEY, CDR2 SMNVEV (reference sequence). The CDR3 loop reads CTSRPGLARQETQYF. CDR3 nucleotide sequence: TGTACCAGCAGGCCGGGACTAGCGAGGCAAGAGACCCAGTACTTC.

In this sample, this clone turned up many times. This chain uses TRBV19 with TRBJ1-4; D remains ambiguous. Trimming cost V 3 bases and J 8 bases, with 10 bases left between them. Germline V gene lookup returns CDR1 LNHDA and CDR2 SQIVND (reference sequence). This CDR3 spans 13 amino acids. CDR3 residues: CASSMAQREKLFF. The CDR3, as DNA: TGTGCCAGTAGTATGGCTCAAAGGGAAAAACTGTTTTTT.

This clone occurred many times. The CDR3 loop is CASSLDTLPEAFF. The CDR3 nucleotides read TGTGCCAGCAGTCTCGACACGTTACCTGAAGCTTTCTTT. The gene calls are TRBV28 and TRBJ1-1, with unresolved D. Trimming took 5 bases from V and 6 from J, leaving 13 bases between them. Germline CDR1 is MDHEN and CDR2 is SYDVKM. This CDR3 is 13 amino acids long.

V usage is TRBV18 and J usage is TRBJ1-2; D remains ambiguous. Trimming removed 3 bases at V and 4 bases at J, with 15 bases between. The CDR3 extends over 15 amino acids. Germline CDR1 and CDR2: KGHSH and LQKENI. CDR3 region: CASSPPSPVGYGYTF. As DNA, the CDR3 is TGTGCCAGCTCACCTCCCAGTCCGGTAGGCTATGGCTACACCTTC.

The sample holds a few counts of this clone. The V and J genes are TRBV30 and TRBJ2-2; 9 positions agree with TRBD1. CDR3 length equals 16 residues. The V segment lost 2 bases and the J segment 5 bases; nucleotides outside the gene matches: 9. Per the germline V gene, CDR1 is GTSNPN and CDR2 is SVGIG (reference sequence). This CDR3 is CAWSITGGLRTGELFF. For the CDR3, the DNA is TGTGCCTGGAGTATCACAGGGGGCCTTCGTACCGGGGAGCTGTTTTTT. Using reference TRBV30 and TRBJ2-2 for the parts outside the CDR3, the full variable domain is SQTIHQWPATLVQPVGSPLSLECTVEGTSNPNLYWYRQAAGRGLQLLFYSVGIGQISSEVPQNLSASRPQDRQFILSSKKLLLSDSGFYLCAWSITGGLRTGELFFGEGSRLTVL.

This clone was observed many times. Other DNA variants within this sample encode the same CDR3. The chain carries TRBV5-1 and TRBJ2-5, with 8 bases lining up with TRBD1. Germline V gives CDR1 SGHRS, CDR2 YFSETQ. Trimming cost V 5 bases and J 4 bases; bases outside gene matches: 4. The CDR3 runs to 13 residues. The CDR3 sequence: CASRPTGGETQYF. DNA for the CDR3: TGCGCCAGCAGGCCCACAGGGGGAGAGACCCAGTACTTC.

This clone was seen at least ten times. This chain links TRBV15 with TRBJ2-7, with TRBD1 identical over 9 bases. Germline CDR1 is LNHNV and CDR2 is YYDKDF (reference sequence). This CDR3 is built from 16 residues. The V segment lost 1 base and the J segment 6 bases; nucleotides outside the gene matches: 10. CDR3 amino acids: CATSRGTGAVGSEQYF. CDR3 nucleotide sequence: TGTGCCACCAGCAGAGGGACAGGGGCCGTCGGCTCCGAGCAGTACTTC.

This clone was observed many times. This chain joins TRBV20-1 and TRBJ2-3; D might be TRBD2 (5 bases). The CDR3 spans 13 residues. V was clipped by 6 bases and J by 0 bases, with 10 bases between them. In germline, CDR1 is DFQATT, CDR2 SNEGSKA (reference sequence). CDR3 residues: CSAPRESTDTQYF. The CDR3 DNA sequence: TGCAGTGCCCCTAGGGAGAGCACAGATACGCAGTATTTT.

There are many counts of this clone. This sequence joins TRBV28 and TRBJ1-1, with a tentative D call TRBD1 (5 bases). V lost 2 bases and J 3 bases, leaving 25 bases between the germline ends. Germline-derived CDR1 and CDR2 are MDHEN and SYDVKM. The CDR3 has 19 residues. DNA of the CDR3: TGTGCCAGCAGTTTAGGGACCGGGATCTACCCTTCGGGGGACACTGAAGCTTTCTTT. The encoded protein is CASSLGTGIYPSGDTEAFF.

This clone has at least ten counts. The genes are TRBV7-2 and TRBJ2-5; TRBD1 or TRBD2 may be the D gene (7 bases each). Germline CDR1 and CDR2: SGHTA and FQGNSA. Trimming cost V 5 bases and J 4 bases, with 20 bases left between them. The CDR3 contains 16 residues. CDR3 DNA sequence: TGTGCCAGCAGCCCCCTTAGACAGGGAGGGACAGAGACCCAGTACTTC. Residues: CASSPLRQGGTETQYF. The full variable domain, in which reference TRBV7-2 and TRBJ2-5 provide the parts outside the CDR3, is GAGVSQSPSNKVTEKGKDVELRCDPISGHTALYWYRQSLGQGLEFLIYFQGNSAPDKSGLPSDRFSAERTGGSVSTLTIQRTQQEDSAVYLCASSPLRQGGTETQYFGPGTRLLVL.

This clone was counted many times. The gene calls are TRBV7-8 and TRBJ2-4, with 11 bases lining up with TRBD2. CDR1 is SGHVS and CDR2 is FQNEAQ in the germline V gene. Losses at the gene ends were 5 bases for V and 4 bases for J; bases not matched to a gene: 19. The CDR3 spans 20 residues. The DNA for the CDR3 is TGTGCCAGCAGCCCCGCGTCGGGACTAGCGGCACCGGGGGCGAAAAACATTCAGTACTTC. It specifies CASSPASGLAAPGAKNIQYF.

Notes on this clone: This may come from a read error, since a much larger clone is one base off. Here the CDR3 DNA reads TGTGCCACCAGTGATTACGGTTTTGATGAAGCTTTCTTT. It specifies CATSDYGFDEAFF. The chain combines TRBV24-1 with TRBJ1-1; D uncertain. Looked up from germline, CDR1 is KGHDR and CDR2 is SFDVKD. The CDR3 extends over 13 amino acids. The germline V and J ends were trimmed by 2 bases and 7 bases, with 10 bases remaining between them.

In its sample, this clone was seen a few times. The chain's CDR3 is CASSLGQGVGYEQYF. CDR3 nucleotide sequence: TGTGCCAGCAGCTTAGGACAGGGCGTGGGTTACGAGCAGTACTTC. The chain recombines TRBV13 with TRBJ2-7; maybe TRBD1 (6 bases). This CDR3 contains 15 residues. Per the germline V gene, CDR1 is PRHDT and CDR2 is FYEKMQ (reference sequence). V was trimmed by 0 bases and J by 4 bases, leaving 13 bases between them.